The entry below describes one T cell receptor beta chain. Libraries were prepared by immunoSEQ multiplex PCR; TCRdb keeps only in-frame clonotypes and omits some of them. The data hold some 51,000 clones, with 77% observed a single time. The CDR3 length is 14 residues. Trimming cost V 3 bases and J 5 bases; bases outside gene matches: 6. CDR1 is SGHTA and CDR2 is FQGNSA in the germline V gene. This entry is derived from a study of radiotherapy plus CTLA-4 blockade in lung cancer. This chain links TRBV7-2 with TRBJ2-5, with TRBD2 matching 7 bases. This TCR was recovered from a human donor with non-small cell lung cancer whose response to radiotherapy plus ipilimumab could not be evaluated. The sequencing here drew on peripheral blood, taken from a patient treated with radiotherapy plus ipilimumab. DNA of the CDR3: TGTGCCAGCAGCTTCGGCGGGGGTTGGGAGACCCAGTACTTC. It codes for CASSFGGGWETQYF. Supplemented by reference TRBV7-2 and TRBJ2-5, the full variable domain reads GAGVSQSPSNKVTEKGKDVELRCDPISGHTALYWYRQSLGQGLEFLIYFQGNSAPDKSGLPSDRFSAERTGGSVSTLTIQRTQQEDSAVYLCASSFGGGWETQYFGPGTRLLVL.